This T cell receptor (beta chain) comes out of a study of T cell responses to AZD1222 COVID-19 vaccine. Across the study: Second-dose groups at about 4 or about 12 weeks were pooled. General observations from the study: Donor demographics were predominantly white British with a female majority; clonal diversity may be underestimated. There were vaccine-associated CD4 TCRs across spike, dominant at 160-218 and 743-854. Only after the peak T cell response were repertoires sampled.

The CDR3 consists of 18 residues. Germline loops: CDR1 MNHEY, CDR2 SMNVEV (reference sequence). The junction had 11 bases not matched to a gene; V was cut back by 0 bases and J by 1 base. Data came from immunoSEQ multiplex PCR; TCRdb stores just in-frame clones and leaves some out. The sample contains 100,000 to 150,000 clones, about nine tenths of which appear only once. This clone was counted only a few times. As yet, its antigen is unknown. This rearrangement joins TRBV27 to TRBJ2-7; TRBD2 agrees at 8 bases. This receptor was identified in an adult in good health. Sequenced material: peripheral blood, taken on day 0 of AZD1222 vaccination. CDR3 protein: CASSLSPFAGGLSYEQYF. Here the CDR3 DNA reads TGTGCCAGCAGTTTATCCCCGTTCGCGGGGGGACTTTCCTACGAGCAGTACTTC.